Listed here are 19 T cell receptor beta chains from one sample, sequenced in a study of cytomegalovirus exposure and HLA in healthy donors. The PCR ran on 60 Vbeta and 13 Jbeta primers. Clones were sequenced by immunoSEQ multiplex PCR, and TCRdb holds only the in-frame ones, with some missing. The repertoire holds 65,000 to 70,000 clones, with roughly four fifths as singletons. The source material was PBMCs. These receptor sequences come from a woman aged 30 to 39 in good health and CMV-seropositive.

This clone was picked up a small number of times. The genes are TRBV6-6 and TRBJ1-3; 8 positions match TRBD1. Looked up from germline, CDR1 is MNHNY and CDR2 is SVGAGI (reference sequence). This CDR3 is built from 14 residues. Losses at the gene ends were 7 bases for V and 4 bases for J; bases not matched to a gene: 6. The CDR3 DNA reads TGTGCCAGCACTGGGACAGGTTCCGGAAACACCATATATTTT. This encodes CASTGTGSGNTIYF.

The table lists this clone with a count of one. The CDR3 here is CASSHRGSNQPQHF. DNA of the CDR3: TGTGCCAGCAGCCACAGGGGAAGCAATCAGCCCCAGCATTTT. V is TRBV5-4 and J is TRBJ1-5; 7 positions agree with TRBD1. The CDR3 loop spans 14 amino acids. The J segment lost 1 base and the V segment lost 4 bases, leaving 2 bases of the junction unmatched. Germline V gene lookup returns CDR1 SGHNT and CDR2 YYREEE (reference sequence).

The chain couples TRBV7-9 to TRBJ1-1, with D tentatively TRBD1 (6 bases). Trimming pared 3 bases from V and 2 bases from J, leaving 10 bases between. This CDR3 is 14 amino acids long. The germline CDR1 and CDR2 sequences are SEHNR and FQNEAQ (reference sequence). The CDR3 is CASSLRTVNTEAFF. CDR3 in DNA: TGTGCCAGCAGCTTGAGGACAGTCAACACTGAAGCTTTCTTT.

The CDR3: CASSLGGVDQHF. The CDR3 DNA reads TGTGCCAGCAGCTTGGGCGGGGTCGACCAGCATTTT. V and J are TRBV7-2 and TRBJ1-5; D unresolved. The CDR3 consists of 12 residues. Germline loops: CDR1 SGHTA, CDR2 FQGNSA. Trimming stripped 3 bases from V and 12 bases from J, with 12 bases between.

The sample holds a few counts of this clone. The chain links TRBV10-3 to TRBJ1-2, with D unresolved. The CDR3 is 16 amino acids. The V end was cut by 0 bases, the J end by 5 bases, with 16 bases between. Germline V CDR1 and CDR2: ENHRY, SYGVKD. The DNA for the CDR3 is TGTGCCATCAGTGAGTCGAACAGCGGGTCGTATTATGGCTACACCTTC. This gives the protein CAISESNSGSYYGYTF.

CDR3 nucleotide sequence: TGTGCCAGCAACGGGGATTTGCGTGAAAAACTGTTTTTT. Translating it yields CASNGDLREKLFF. The chain combines TRBV6-1 with TRBJ1-4; no reliable D call. V was shortened by 7 bases and J by 7 bases, with 13 bases between the two germline ends. The V gene's germline CDR1 is MNHNS and CDR2 SASEGT. The CDR3 runs 13 residues.

This clone was seen a few times. The V and J genes are TRBV2 and TRBJ2-1; 10 bases are a match to TRBD2. The CDR3 has 13 amino acids. The trim removed 7 bases at V and 7 bases at J, leaving 4 bases unmatched. Germline CDR1 is SNHLY and CDR2 is FYNNEI. The CDR3: CASTSGSRNEQFF. The CDR3 DNA is TGTGCCAGCACTAGCGGGAGCCGTAATGAGCAGTTCTTC.

The chain uses TRBV7-2 and TRBJ1-3; no reliable D call. The germline gives CDR1 SGHTA, CDR2 FQGNSA. The CDR3 consists of 14 residues. The ends were cut back, 5 bases at V and 0 bases at J, with 8 bases in the middle. The DNA of the CDR3 is TGTGCCAGCAGCCCCTTGGCCTCTGGAAACACCATATATTTT. This translates into CASSPLASGNTIYF.

The gene calls are TRBV6-5 and TRBJ2-2; possibly TRBD2 for D (6 bases). Germline V CDR1 and CDR2: MNHEY, SVGAGI. V was pared by 8 bases and J by 9 bases, with 16 bases between. The CDR3 runs 13 residues. The chain's CDR3 is CASGEVLQRELFF. The CDR3 DNA is TGTGCCAGCGGGGAGGTCCTTCAAAGGGAGCTGTTTTTT.

V is TRBV4-3 and J is TRBJ2-5; 9 bases are a match to TRBD1. J lost 5 bases, V lost 4 bases, and 8 bases had no gene match. This CDR3 is built from 15 residues. Germline CDR1 LGHNA, CDR2 YSLEER. The CDR3 DNA sequence: TGCGCCAGCAGCCGTCTGACAGGGGGAGGGGAGACCCAGTACTTC. Translating it yields CASSRLTGGGETQYF.

This chain joins TRBV5-1 and TRBJ2-7; 9 nucleotides match TRBD2. This CDR3 spans 15 amino acids. V dropped 1 base and J dropped 2; count of bases not matched to a gene: 4. CDR1 SGHRS and CDR2 YFSETQ come from the germline V gene. Here the CDR3 reads CASSLNSGSPYEQYF. The DNA for the CDR3 is TGCGCCAGCAGCTTGAATAGCGGGAGTCCCTACGAGCAGTACTTC.

This clone was recorded a few times. The chain combines TRBV27 with TRBJ2-2; no clear D. The CDR3 is 14 amino acids. Germline CDR1 reads MNHEY; CDR2 reads SMNVEV (reference sequence). Trimming left V 2 bases short and J 4 bases short, with 8 bases between. The CDR3, as DNA: TGTGCCAGCAGTTTAGTCAGAGGCACCGGGGAGCTGTTTTTT. This gives the protein CASSLVRGTGELFF.

The table lists this clone with a few counts. The J gene is TRBJ1-2, the V gene TRBV7-9; TRBD1 matches at 7 bases. The trim removed 5 bases at V and 5 bases at J, leaving 5 bases unmatched. The CDR3 loop spans 13 amino acids. CDR1 SEHNR and CDR2 FQNEAQ come from the germline V gene (reference sequence). In DNA form, the CDR3 reads TGTGCCAGCAGCCCAGGGACAGTTTATGGCTACACCTTC. It codes for CASSPGTVYGYTF. Variable domain in full (rest from reference TRBV7-9 and TRBJ1-2): DTGVSQNPRHKITKRGQNVTFRCDPISEHNRLYWYRQTLGQGPEFLTYFQNEAQLEKSRLLSDRFSAERPKGSFSTLEIQRTEQGDSAMYLCASSPGTVYGYTFGSGTRLTVV.

V gene TRBV5-6 combines with J gene TRBJ2-5; 10 bases map to TRBD2. The CDR3 loop spans 15 amino acids. Germline trimming cut 2 bases from V and 1 base from J; bases unmatched to any gene: 2. The germline CDR1 and CDR2 sequences are SGHDT and YYEEEE. For the CDR3, the DNA is TGTGCCAGCAGCTTAGGACTAGCGGTCCAAGAGACCCAGTACTTC. Amino acid sequence: CASSLGLAVQETQYF.

CDR3 in DNA: TGTGCCAGCAGCTTGGTCGGGACAGCTACGAACTATGGCTACACCTTC. Protein product: CASSLVGTATNYGYTF. The J gene is TRBJ1-2, the V gene TRBV5-6; TRBD1 matches 7 bases. This CDR3 is 16 amino acids long. V was clipped by 0 bases and J by 2 bases; unmatched bases: 7. Germline lookup yields CDR1 SGHDT and CDR2 YYEEEE. Drawing the rest from reference TRBV5-6 and TRBJ1-2, the complete variable domain is DAGVTQSPTHLIKTRGQQVTLRCSPKSGHDTVSWYQQALGQGPQFIFQYYEEEERQRGNFPDRFSGHQFPNYSSELNVNALLLGDSALYLCASSLVGTATNYGYTFGSGTRLTVV.

The rearrangement joins TRBV23-1 to TRBJ2-2; perhaps TRBD2 as D (6 bases). TRBV23-1 is an ORF, and what it does is uncertain. The CDR3 consists of 14 residues. Deletions cut 8 bases from V and 6 bases from J, with 16 bases between. This CDR3 reads CASDSPWGAGELFF. The DNA for the CDR3 is TGCGCCAGCGACAGTCCGTGGGGGGCCGGGGAGCTGTTTTTT.

This chain uses TRBV10-2 with TRBJ2-1; 8 positions agree with TRBD2. V dropped 8 bases and J dropped 10; count of bases not matched to a gene: 7. The CDR3 extends over 12 amino acids. Germline lookup yields CDR1 WSHSY and CDR2 SAAADI. CDR3 nucleotides: TGCGCCAGCCGGGGTCGGGGGGGCGAGCAGTTCTTC. This encodes CASRGRGGEQFF.

This chain uses TRBV5-4 with TRBJ1-1; D gene unclear. The germline gives CDR1 SGHNT, CDR2 YYREEE (reference sequence). The CDR3 covers 17 residues. V lost 0 bases and J lost 5, with 20 bases in between. CDR3 DNA sequence: TGTGCCAGCAGCTTGGATCAGCGGGGTTTTGCGAGGACTGAAGCTTTCTTT. It encodes CASSLDQRGFARTEAFF.

This rearrangement joins TRBV27 to TRBJ2-5; 8 positions match TRBD2. This CDR3 is 15 amino acids long. CDR1 is MNHEY and CDR2 is SMNVEV in the germline V gene (reference sequence). V lost 2 bases to trimming and J lost 5 bases; unmatched junction nucleotides: 7. The CDR3 sequence is CASSLERESGETQYF. The CDR3 bases are TGTGCCAGCAGTTTAGAGCGGGAGAGCGGGGAGACCCAGTACTTC.